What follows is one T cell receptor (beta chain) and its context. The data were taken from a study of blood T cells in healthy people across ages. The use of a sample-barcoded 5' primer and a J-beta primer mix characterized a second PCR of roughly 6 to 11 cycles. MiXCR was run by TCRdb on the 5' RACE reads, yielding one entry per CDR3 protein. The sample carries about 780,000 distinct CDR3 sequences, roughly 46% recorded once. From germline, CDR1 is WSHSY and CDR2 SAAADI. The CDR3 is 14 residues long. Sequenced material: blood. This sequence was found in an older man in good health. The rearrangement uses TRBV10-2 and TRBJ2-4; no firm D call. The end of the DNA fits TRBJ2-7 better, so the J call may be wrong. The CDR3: CASSESIGLHEQYF. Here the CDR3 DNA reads TGCGCCAGCAGTGAGTCGATAGGGTTGCACGAGCAGTACTTC.